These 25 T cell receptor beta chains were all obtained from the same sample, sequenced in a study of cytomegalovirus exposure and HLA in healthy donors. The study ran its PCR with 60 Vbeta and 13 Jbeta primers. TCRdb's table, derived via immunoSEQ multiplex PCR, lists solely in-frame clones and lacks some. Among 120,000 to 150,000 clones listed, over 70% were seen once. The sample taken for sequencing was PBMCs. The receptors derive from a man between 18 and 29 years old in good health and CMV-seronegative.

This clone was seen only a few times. The CDR3 protein is CASSLGLGQGGYEQYF. In nucleotides, the CDR3 is TGTGCCAGCAGCTTAGGCCTAGGACAGGGTGGATACGAGCAGTACTTC. The V call is TRBV7-8, the J call TRBJ2-7; 8 bases fit TRBD1. V lost 1 base to trimming and J lost 4 bases; unmatched junction nucleotides: 9. Germline assignment: CDR1 SGHVS and CDR2 FQNEAQ. The CDR3 totals 16 residues.

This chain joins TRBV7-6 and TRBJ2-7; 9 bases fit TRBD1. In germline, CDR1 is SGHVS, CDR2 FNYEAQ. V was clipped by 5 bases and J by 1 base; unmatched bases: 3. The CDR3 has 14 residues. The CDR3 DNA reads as TGTGCCAGCAGCCACGGGACAGGGTCCTACGAGCAGTACTTC. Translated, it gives CASSHGTGSYEQYF.

CDR3 coding DNA: TGTGCCAGCAGCTCCCCCGGGACAGGGGGTCGATTGCGCTCACCCCTCCACTTT. Residues: CASSSPGTGGRLRSPLHF. This chain links TRBV7-9 with TRBJ1-6; 11 bases fit TRBD1. Germline assignment: CDR1 SEHNR and CDR2 FQNEAQ (reference sequence). CDR3 length: 18 residues. V lost 4 bases to trimming and J lost 10 bases; unmatched junction nucleotides: 15.

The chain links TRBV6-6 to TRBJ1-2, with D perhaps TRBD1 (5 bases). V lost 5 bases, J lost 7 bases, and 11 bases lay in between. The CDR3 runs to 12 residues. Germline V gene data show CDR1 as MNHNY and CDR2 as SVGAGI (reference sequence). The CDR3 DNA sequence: TGTGCCAGCAGTAAAGACAGTGGTGGCTACACCTTC. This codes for CASSKDSGGYTF.

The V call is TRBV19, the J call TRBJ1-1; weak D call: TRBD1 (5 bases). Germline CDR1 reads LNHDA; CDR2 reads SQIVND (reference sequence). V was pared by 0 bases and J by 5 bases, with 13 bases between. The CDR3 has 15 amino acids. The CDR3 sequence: CASSIDKGLDTEAFF. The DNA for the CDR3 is TGTGCCAGTAGTATAGATAAGGGGTTAGATACTGAAGCTTTCTTT.

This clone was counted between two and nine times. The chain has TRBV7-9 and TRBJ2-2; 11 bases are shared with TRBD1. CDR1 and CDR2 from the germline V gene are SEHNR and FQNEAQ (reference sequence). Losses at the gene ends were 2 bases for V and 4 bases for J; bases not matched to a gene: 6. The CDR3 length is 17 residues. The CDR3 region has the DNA TGTGCCAGCAGCTTAACCGGGACAGGGGGTTTCACCGGGGAGCTGTTTTTT. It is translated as CASSLTGTGGFTGELFF.

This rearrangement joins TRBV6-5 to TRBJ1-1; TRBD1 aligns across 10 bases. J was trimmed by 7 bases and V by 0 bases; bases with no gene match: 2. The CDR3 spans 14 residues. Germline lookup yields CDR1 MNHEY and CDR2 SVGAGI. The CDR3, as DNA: TGTGCCAGCAGTTACTCGGACAGGGGGAGTGAAGCTTTCTTT. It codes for CASSYSDRGSEAFF.

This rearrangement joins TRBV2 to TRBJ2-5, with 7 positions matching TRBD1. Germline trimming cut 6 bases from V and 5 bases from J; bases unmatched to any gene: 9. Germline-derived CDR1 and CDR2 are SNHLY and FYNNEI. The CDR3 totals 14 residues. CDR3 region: CASSPGQSLETQYF. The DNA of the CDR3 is TGTGCCAGCAGCCCGGGACAGTCTTTGGAGACCCAGTACTTC.

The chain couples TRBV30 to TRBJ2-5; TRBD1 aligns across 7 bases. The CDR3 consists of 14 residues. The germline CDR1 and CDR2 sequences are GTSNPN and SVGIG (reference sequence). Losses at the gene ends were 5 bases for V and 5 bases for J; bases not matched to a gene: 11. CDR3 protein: CAWENNRGRETQYF. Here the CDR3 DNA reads TGTGCCTGGGAAAACAACAGGGGCCGGGAGACCCAGTACTTC.

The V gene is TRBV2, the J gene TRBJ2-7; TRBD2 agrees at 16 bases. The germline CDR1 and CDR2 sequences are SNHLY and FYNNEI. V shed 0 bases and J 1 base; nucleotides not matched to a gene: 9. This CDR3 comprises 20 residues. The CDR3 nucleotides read TGTGCCAGCAGTGAAGCGAGGGGACTAGCGGGGGGGCCTGAATCCTACGAGCAGTACTTC. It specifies CASSEARGLAGGPESYEQYF. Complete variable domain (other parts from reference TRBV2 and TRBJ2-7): EPEVTQTPSHQVTQMGQEVILRCVPISNHLYFYWYRQILGQKVEFLVSFYNNEISEKSEIFDDQFSVERPDGSNFTLKIRSTKLEDSAMYFCASSEARGLAGGPESYEQYFGPGTRLTVT.

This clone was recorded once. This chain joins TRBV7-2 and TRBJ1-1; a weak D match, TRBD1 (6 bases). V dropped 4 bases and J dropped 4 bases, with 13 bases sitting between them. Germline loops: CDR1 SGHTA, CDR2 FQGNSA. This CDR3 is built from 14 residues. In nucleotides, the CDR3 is TGTGCCAGCAGCTCAGCAGGGGTGGGCACTGAAGCTTTCTTT. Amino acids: CASSSAGVGTEAFF.

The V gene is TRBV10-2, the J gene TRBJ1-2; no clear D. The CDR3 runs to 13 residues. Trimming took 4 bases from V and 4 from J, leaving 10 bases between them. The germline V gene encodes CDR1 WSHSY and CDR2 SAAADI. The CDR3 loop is CASSGGGVYGYTF. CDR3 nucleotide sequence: TGCGCCAGCAGTGGTGGAGGCGTCTATGGCTACACCTTC.

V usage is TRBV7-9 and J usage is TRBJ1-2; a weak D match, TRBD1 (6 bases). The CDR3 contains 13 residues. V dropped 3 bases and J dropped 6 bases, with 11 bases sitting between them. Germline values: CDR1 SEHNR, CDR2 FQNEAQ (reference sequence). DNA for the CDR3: TGTGCCAGCAGCTTGGGGGCATCCAATGGCTACACCTTC. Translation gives CASSLGASNGYTF.

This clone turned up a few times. CDR3 in DNA: TGTGCCTGGAGGCGACAGGATTTCAACACTGAAGCTTTCTTT. It translates to CAWRRQDFNTEAFF. The chain recombines TRBV30 with TRBJ1-1; D perhaps matches TRBD1 (6 bases). This CDR3 is 14 amino acids long. Trimming removed 3 bases from V and 2 bases from J, with 13 bases in between. Germline CDR1 reads GTSNPN; CDR2 reads SVGIG (reference sequence).

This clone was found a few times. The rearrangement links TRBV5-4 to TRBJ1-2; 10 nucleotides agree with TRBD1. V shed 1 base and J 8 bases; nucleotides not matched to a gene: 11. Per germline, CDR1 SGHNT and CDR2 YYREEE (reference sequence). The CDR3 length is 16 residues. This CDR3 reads CASSLRDRGPVRGYTF. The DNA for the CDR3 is TGTGCCAGCAGCTTGCGTGACAGGGGGCCAGTGAGGGGCTACACCTTC.

The CDR3 reads CASSPASRGTDTQYF. CDR3 nucleotides: TGCGCCAGCAGCCCTGCTAGCAGAGGCACAGATACGCAGTATTTT. The chain uses TRBV5-1 and TRBJ2-3; D is perhaps TRBD2 (5 bases). This CDR3 is built from 15 residues. Trimming removed 4 bases at V and 1 base at J, with 13 bases between. CDR1 and CDR2 (germline): SGHRS, YFSETQ.

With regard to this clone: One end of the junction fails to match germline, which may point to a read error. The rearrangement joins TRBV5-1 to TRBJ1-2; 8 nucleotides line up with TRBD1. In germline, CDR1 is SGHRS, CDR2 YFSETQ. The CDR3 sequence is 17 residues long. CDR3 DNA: TGCGCCAACAGCTTGGCCGGGACAGGCGGTTCTAACTATGGCTACACCTTC. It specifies CANSLAGTGGSNYGYTF.

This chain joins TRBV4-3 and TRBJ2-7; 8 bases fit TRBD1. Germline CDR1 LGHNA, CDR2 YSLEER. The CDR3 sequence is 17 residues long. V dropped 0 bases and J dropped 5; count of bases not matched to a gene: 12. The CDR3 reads CASSQELQSGGINEQYF. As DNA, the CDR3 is TGCGCCAGCAGCCAAGAGCTCCAGTCAGGGGGCATTAACGAGCAGTACTTC.

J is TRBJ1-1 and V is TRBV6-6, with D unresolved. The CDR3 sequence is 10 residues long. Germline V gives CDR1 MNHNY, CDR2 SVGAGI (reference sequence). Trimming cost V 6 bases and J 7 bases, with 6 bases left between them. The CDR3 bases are TGTGCCAGCAGGGACTTTGAAGCTTTCTTT. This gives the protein CASRDFEAFF.

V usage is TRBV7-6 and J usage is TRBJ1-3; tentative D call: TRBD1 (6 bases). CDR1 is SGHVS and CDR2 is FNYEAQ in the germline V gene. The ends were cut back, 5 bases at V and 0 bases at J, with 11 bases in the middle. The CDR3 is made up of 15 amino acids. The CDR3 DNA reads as TGTGCCAGCAGCACCTGGACAGCCTCTGGAAACACCATATATTTT. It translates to CASSTWTASGNTIYF. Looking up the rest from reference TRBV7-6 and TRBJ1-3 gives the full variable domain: GAGVSQSPRYKVTKRGQDVALRCDPISGHVSLYWYRQALGQGPEFLTYFNYEAQQDKSGLPNDRFSAERPEGSISTLTIQRTEQRDSAMYRCASSTWTASGNTIYFGEGSWLTVV.

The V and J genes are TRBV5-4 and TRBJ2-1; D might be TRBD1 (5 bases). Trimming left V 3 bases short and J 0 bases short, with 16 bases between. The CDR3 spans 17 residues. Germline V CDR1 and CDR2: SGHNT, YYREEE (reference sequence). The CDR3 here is CASSSNPQVSSYNEQFF. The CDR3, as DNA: TGTGCCAGCAGCTCTAACCCACAGGTTAGCTCCTACAATGAGCAGTTCTTC.

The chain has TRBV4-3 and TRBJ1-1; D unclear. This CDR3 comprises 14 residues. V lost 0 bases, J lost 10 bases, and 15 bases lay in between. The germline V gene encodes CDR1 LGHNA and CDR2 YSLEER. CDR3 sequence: CASSQDWRERLAFF. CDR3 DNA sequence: TGCGCCAGCAGCCAAGATTGGAGGGAGAGACTAGCTTTCTTT.

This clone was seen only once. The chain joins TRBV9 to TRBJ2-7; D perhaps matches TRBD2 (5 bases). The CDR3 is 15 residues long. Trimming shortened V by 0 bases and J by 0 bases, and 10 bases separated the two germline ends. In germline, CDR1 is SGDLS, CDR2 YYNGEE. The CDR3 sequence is CASSVGGQPSYEQYF. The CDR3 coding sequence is TGTGCCAGCAGCGTAGGAGGGCAGCCCTCCTACGAGCAGTACTTC.

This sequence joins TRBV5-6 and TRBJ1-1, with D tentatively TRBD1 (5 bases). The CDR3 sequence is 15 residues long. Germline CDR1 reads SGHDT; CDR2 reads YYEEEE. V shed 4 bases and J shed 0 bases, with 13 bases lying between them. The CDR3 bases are TGTGCCAGCAGCCCGGGGGGACGGATGAACACTGAAGCTTTCTTT. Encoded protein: CASSPGGRMNTEAFF.

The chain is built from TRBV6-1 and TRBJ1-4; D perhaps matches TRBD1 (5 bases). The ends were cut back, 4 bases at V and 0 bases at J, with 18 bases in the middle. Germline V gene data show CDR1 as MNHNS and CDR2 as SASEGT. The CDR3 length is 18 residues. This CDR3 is CASSVRPGGQATNEKLFF. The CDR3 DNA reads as TGTGCCAGCAGTGTAAGGCCCGGGGGTCAGGCAACTAATGAAAAACTGTTTTTT.